This T cell receptor beta chain was recovered during a study of vaccination and CD4 T cells after COVID-19. Cultured CD4+ T cell DNA underwent sequencing with the Oncomine TCR Beta short-read assay. TCRdb re-derived calls from the PCR reads in MiXCR, one entry per CDR3 protein. This table has thousands of distinct CDR3 sequences, 35% to 40% appearing once. The treatment here: 10-day PBMC culture with coronavirus spike peptide pools or control peptides (ViraFEST assay). It was before the COVID-19 pandemic (2011-2018) that the unexposed donor's CD4+ T cells were collected. Some 2 million PBMCs were grown per well alongside about 10 IU/ml IL-2 and about 9.9 ug/ml peptide pools. This CDR3 spans 14 amino acids. From germline, CDR1 is MNHEY and CDR2 SVGEGT. The V end lost 6 bases, the J end lost 0 bases, and 11 bases lay between the germline ends. This clonotype has a handful of counts. Its antigen remains unknown.

The receptor comes from a human donor in good health. V is TRBV6-2 or TRBV6-3 and J is TRBJ1-2, with D tentatively TRBD1 (6 bases). The specimen sequenced was CD4+ T cells from blood, cultured in vitro. DNA for the CDR3: TGTGCCAGCAGCCCGGGACACCCTAACTATGGCTACACCTTC. Translated, it gives CASSPGHPNYGYTF.